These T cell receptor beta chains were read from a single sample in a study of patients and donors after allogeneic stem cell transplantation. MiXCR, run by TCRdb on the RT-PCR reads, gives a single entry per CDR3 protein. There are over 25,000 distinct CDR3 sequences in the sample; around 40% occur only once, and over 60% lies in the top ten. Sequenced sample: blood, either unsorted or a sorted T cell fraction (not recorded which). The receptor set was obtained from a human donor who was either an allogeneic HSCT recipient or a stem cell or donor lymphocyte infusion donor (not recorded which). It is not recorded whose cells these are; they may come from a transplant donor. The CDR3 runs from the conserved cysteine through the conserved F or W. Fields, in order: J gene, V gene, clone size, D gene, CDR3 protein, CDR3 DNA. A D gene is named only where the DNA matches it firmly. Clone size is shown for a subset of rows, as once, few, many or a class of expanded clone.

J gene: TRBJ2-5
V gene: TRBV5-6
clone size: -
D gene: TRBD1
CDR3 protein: CASSFDREETQYF
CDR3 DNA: TGTGCCAGCAGCTTCGACAGGGAGGAGACCCAGTACTTC

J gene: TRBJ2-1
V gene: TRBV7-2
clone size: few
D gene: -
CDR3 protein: CASSLDSDSSYNEQFF
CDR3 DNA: TGTGCCAGCAGCTTAGATTCGGACAGCTCCTACAATGAGCAGTTCTTC

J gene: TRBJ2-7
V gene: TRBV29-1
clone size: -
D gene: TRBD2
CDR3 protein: CSVLSGRAYEQYF
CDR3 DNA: TGCAGCGTCTTGAGCGGGAGGGCGTACGAGCAGTACTTC

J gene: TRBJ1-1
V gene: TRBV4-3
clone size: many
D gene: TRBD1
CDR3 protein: CASSQDPGGWNTEAFF
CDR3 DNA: TGCGCCAGCAGCCAAGACCCAGGGGGATGGAACACTGAAGCTTTCTTT

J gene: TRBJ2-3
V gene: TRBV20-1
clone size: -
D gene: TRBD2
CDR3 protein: CSARAGGRALAQYF
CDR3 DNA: TGCAGTGCTAGAGCCGGCGGGAGGGCCCTAGCGCAGTATTTT

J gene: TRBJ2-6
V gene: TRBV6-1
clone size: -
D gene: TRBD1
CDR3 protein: CASSEALTGAYSGANVLTF
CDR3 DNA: TGTGCCAGCAGTGAAGCCCTGACAGGGGCCTACTCTGGGGCCAACGTCCTGACTTTC

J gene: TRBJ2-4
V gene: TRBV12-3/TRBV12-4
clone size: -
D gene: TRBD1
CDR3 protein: CASSGSPGTGGVGDIQYF
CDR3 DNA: TGTGCCAGCAGTGGGTCCCCCGGGACAGGGGGAGTGGGGGACATTCAGTACTTC

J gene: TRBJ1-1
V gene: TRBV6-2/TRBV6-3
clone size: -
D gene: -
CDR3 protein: CASSYAREQKAFF
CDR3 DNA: TGTGCCAGCAGTTACGCGAGGGAACAGAAAGCTTTCTTT

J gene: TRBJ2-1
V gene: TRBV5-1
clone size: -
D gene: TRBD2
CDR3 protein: CASSSTGTSAGEQFF
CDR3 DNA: TGCGCCAGCAGCTCAACCGGGACTAGTGCCGGTGAGCAGTTCTTC

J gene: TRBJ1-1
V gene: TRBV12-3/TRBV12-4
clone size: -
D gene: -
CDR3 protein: CASSPSGEMNTEAFF
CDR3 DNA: TGTGCCAGCAGTCCTTCGGGGGAGATGAACACTGAAGCTTTCTTT

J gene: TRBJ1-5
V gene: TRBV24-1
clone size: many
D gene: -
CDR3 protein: CATIDGPFNQPQHF
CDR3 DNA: TGTGCCACCATCGACGGACCTTTCAATCAGCCCCAGCATTTT

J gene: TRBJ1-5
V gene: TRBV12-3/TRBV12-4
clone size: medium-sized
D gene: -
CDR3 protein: CASSLGWTGNQPQHF
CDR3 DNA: TGTGCCAGCAGTTTAGGATGGACAGGCAATCAGCCCCAGCATTTT

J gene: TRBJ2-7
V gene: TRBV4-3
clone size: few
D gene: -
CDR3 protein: CASSQVMLSKQYF
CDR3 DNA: TGCGCCAGCAGCCAAGTGATGTTAAGTAAGCAGTACTTC

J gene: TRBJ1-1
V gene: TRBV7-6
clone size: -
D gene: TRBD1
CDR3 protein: CASSYDRGFTEAFF
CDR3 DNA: TGTGCCAGCAGCTACGACAGGGGGTTTACTGAAGCTTTCTTT

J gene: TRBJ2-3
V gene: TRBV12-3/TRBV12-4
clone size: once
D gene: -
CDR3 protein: CASSRASTDTQYF
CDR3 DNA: TGTGCCAGCAGTCGTGCTAGCACAGATACGCAGTATTTT

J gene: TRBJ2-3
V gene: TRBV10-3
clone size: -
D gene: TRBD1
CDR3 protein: CAIAGQGSSTDTQYF
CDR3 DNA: TGTGCCATCGCTGGACAGGGCTCTAGCACAGATACGCAGTATTTT

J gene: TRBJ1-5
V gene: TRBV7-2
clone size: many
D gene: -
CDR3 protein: CASSLESNQPQHF
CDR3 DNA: TGTGCCAGCAGCTTAGAGTCCAATCAGCCCCAGCATTTT

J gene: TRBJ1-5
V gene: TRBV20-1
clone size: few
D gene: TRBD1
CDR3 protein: CSARFQGASNQPQHF
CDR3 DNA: TGCAGTGCTAGATTCCAGGGGGCTTCGAATCAGCCCCAGCATTTT

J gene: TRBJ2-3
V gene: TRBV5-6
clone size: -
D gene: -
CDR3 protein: CASSSRDSPVSTDTQYF
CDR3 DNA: TGTGCCAGCAGCTCGCGGGACAGCCCAGTTAGCACAGATACGCAGTATTTT

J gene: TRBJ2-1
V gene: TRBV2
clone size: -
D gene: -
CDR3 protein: CASRLGDRRFF
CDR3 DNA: TGTGCCAGCAGGCTGGGAGACAGAAGGTTCTTC

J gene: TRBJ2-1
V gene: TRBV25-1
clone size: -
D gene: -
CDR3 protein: CASVSNEQFF
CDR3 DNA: TGTGCCAGCGTAAGCAATGAGCAGTTCTTC

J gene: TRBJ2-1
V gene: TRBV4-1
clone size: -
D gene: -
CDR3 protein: CASSYRTNEQFF
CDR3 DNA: TGCGCCAGCAGTTACAGGACCAATGAGCAGTTCTTC

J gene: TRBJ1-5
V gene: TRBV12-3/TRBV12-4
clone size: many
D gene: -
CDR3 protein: CASSLSPDGDQPQHF
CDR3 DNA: TGTGCCAGCAGTTTAAGCCCTGACGGAGATCAGCCCCAGCATTTT

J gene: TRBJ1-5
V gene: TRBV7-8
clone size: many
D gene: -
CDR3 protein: CASSLTPGNQPQHF
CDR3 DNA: TGTGCCAGCAGCTTAACCCCGGGCAATCAGCCCCAGCATTTT

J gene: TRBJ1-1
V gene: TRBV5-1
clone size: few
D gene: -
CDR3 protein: CASNGQNTEAFF
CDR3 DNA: TGCGCCAGCAATGGACAGAACACTGAAGCTTTCTTT

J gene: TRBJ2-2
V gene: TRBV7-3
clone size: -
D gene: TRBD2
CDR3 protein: CASGRAVFGELFF
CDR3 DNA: TGTGCCAGCGGGAGGGCCGTATTCGGGGAGCTGTTTTTT

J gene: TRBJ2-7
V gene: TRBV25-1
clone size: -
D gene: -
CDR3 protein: CASSLYRDYEQYF
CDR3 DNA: TGTGCCAGCAGTCTTTACAGGGACTACGAGCAGTACTTC

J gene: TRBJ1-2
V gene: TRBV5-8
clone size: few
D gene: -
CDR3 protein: CASSLAIFQSGRGYTF
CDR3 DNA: TGTGCCAGCAGCTTGGCGATTTTTCAATCAGGACGTGGCTACACCTTC

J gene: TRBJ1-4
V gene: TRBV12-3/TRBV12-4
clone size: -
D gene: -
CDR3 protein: CASSQVEGEEKLFF
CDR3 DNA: TGTGCCAGCAGCCAAGTGGAGGGTGAAGAAAAACTGTTTTTT

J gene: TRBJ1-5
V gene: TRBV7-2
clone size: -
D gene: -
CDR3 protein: CASSLAYSNQPQHF
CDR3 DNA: TGTGCCAGCAGCTTAGCTTATAGCAATCAGCCCCAGCATTTT

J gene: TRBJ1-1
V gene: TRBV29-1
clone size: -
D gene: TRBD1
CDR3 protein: CSVGQGATEAFF
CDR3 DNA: TGCAGCGTTGGACAGGGGGCGACTGAAGCTTTCTTT

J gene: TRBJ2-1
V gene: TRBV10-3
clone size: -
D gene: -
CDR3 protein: CAIRDGSYNEQFF
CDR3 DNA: TGTGCCATTCGAGACGGTTCCTACAATGAGCAGTTCTTC

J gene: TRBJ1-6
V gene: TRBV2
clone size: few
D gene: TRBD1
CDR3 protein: CASSRTGNRSPLHF
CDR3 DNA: TGTGCCAGCAGCAGGACAGGGAATCGATCACCCCTCCACTTT

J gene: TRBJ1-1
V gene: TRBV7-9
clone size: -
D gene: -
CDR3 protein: CASSLAGPEAFF
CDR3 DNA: TGTGCCAGCAGCTTAGCGGGTCCTGAAGCTTTCTTT

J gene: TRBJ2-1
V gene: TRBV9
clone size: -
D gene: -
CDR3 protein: CASSPWTNYNEQFF
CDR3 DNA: TGTGCCAGCAGCCCTTGGACTAATTACAATGAGCAGTTCTTC

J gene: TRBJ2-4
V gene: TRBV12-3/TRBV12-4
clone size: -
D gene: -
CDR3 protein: CASSLGGGQNKNIQYF
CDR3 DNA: TGTGCCAGCAGTTTAGGGGGGGGACAAAACAAAAACATTCAGTACTTC

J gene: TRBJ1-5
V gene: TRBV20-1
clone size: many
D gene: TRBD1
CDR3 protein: CSAPDRGNSNQPQHF
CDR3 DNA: TGCAGTGCTCCCGACAGGGGGAATAGCAATCAGCCCCAGCATTTT

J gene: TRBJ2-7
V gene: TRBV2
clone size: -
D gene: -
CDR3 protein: CASSVGYEQYF
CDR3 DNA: TGTGCCAGCAGTGTTGGCTACGAGCAGTACTTC

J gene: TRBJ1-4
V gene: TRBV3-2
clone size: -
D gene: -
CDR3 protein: CASPPDSGNEKLFF
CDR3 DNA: TGTGCCAGCCCACCAGACAGCGGTAATGAAAAACTGTTTTTT

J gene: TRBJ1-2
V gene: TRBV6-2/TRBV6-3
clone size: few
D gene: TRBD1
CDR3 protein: CASSYYDRANGYTF
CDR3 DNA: TGTGCCAGCAGTTACTACGACAGGGCCAATGGCTACACCTTC

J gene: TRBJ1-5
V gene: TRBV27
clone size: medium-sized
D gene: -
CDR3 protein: CASSQTWGSNQPQHF
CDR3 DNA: TGTGCCAGCAGCCAGACCTGGGGTAGCAATCAGCCCCAGCATTTT

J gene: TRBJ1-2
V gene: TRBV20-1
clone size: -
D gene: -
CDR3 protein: CSARDNGQFGGYTF
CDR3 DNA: TGCAGTGCTAGAGACAATGGACAGTTCGGCGGCTACACCTTC

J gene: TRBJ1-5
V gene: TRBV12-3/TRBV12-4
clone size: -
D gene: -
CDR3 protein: CASRKDITNQPQHF
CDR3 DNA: TGTGCCAGCAGAAAGGACATAACCAATCAGCCCCAGCATTTT

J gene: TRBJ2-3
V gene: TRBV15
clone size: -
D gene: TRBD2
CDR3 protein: CATSRDYQREPDTQYF
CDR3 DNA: TGTGCCACCAGCAGAGATTATCAGCGGGAGCCCGATACGCAGTATTTT

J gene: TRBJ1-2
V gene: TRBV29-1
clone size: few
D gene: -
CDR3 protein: CSVVGPTNYGYTF
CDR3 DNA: TGCAGCGTTGTTGGACCGACAAACTATGGCTACACCTTC